This passage covers 6 T cell receptor beta chains from one sample sequenced in a study of read filtering for tumor transcriptome and immune sequencing. Molecular barcoded adaptors covering alpha/delta and beta/gamma chains were used on approximately 440 ng RNA. Each CDR3 protein gets one entry after TCRdb re-called the reads with MiXCR. The repertoire has over 80,000 distinct CDR3 sequences, over 9% of them found once; the top ten carry 15%. The specimen sequenced was a population of CD138-negative cells sorted from bone marrow. The receptors derive from a donor aged 40 or older with multiple myeloma.

This clonotype was counted many times. The V call is TRBV6-5, the J call TRBJ1-5; D not resolved. The CDR3 is made up of 14 amino acids. V lost 8 bases and J lost 3, with 14 bases in between. Germline V lookup: CDR1 MNHEY, CDR2 SVGAGI. The DNA for the CDR3 is TGTGCCAGCGGACTGGACTCAATCAATCAGCCCCAGCATTTT. Translation: CASGLDSINQPQHF.

This clonotype has a single count. The V gene is TRBV5-1, the J gene TRBJ2-5; tentatively, D is TRBD1 (6 bases). Trimming pared 0 bases from V and 5 bases from J, leaving 17 bases between. Per germline, CDR1 SGHRS and CDR2 YFSETQ. The CDR3 spans 16 residues. The chain's CDR3 is CASSLGDLQGRETQYF. CDR3 bases: TGCGCCAGCAGCTTGGGGGACCTACAGGGTCGGGAGACCCAGTACTTC.

This clonotype has a count of ten or more. The gene calls are TRBV10-3 and TRBJ2-6; 8 positions agree with TRBD1. Trimming at V came to 5 bases and at J to 4 bases, leaving 7 bases not matched to a gene. The germline gives CDR1 ENHRY, CDR2 SYGVKD. The CDR3 is 16 residues long. In DNA form, the CDR3 reads TGTGCCATCAGTACAGGACAGGGCGCAGGGGCCAACGTCCTGACTTTC. As protein: CAISTGQGAGANVLTF.

In this sample, this clonotype turned up many times. The V call is TRBV20-1, the J call TRBJ1-5; D gene unclear. V was clipped by 0 bases and J by 0 bases, with 12 bases between them. This CDR3 spans 16 amino acids. From germline, CDR1 is DFQATT and CDR2 SNEGSKA (reference sequence). This CDR3 is CSARDSAEPSNQPQHF. The CDR3 region has the DNA TGCAGTGCTAGAGATTCGGCAGAACCTAGCAATCAGCCCCAGCATTTT.

This clonotype was detected many times. The rearrangement joins TRBV11-2 to TRBJ2-7; a possible D gene is TRBD2 (6 bases). Germline lookup yields CDR1 SGHAT and CDR2 FQNNGV. The CDR3 runs 13 residues. The V end lost 3 bases, the J end lost 3 bases, and 9 bases lay between the germline ends. This chain's CDR3 is CASSFSGDYEQYF. As DNA, the CDR3 is TGTGCCAGCAGCTTTTCGGGGGACTACGAGCAGTACTTC.

The chain carries TRBV2 and TRBJ2-7; D ambiguous. From germline, CDR1 is SNHLY and CDR2 FYNNEI. CDR3 size: 16 residues. Here the CDR3 DNA reads TGTATCAGCAGTGACCCGGGTGCTTATCCACGTACAGAGCAGTACTTC. Its protein product is CISSDPGAYPRTEQYF.